This T cell receptor (beta chain) was identified in a study of blood T cell repertoires in COVID-19. The participants were between roughly 18 and 90 years old and came from roughly 25 US areas. Clinical histories supplied by participants themselves formed the basis of cohort assignment. The CDR3 spans 15 residues. The ends lost 1 base at V and 3 bases at J; junction bases unmatched: 3. Germline CDR1 is MGHRA and CDR2 is YSYEKL. Using immunoSEQ multiplex PCR, the repertoire was profiled, and TCRdb retains in-frame clones only, with some absent. The sample lists about 480,000 clones, nearly 90% seen once, with approximately 2% in the top ten.

The sample consisted of PBMCs or T cells enriched from blood (not recorded which). The V and J genes are TRBV4-1 and TRBJ1-5, with 7 bases identical to TRBD1. The clonotype originates from a woman between 18 and 29 years old with acute COVID-19. CDR3 nucleotide sequence: TGCGCCAGCAGCCAAGGACAGGGCCCCAATCAGCCCCAGCATTTT. It yields the protein CASSQGQGPNQPQHF.